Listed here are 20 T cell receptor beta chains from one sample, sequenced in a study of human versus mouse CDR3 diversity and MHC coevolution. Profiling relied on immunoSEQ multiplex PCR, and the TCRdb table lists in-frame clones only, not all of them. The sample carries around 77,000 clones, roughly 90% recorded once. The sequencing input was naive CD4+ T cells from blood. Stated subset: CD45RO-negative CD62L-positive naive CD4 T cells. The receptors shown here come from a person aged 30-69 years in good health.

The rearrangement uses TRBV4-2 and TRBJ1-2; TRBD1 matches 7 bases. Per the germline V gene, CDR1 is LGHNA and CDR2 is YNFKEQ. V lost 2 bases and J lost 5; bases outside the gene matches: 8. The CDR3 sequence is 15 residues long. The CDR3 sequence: CASSQRAGTEYGYTF. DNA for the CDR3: TGTGCCAGCAGCCAAAGGGCCGGGACAGAGTATGGCTACACCTTC.

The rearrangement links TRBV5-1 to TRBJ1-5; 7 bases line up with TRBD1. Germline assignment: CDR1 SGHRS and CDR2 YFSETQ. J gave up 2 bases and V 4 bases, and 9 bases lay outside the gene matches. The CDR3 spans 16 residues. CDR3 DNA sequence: TGCGCCAGCAGCCCCAACCCCACAGGGGGCAATCAGCCCCAGCATTTT. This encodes CASSPNPTGGNQPQHF.

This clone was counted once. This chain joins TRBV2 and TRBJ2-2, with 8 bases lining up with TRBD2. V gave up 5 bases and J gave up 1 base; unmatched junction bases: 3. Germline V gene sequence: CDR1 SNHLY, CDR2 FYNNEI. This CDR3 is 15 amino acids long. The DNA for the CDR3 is TGTGCCAGCAGTCTAGCGGGCTTGAACACCGGGGAGCTGTTTTTT. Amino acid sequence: CASSLAGLNTGELFF.

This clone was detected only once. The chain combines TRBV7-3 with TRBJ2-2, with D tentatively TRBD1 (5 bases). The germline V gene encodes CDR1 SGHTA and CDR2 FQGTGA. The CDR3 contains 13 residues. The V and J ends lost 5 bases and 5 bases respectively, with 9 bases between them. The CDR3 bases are TGTGCCAGCAGCCCGCAGGGAACCGGGGAGCTGTTTTTT. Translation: CASSPQGTGELFF.

For the CDR3, the DNA is TGTGCCACCAGCAGAGGGACAGGGAGTGCAACTAATGAAAAACTGTTTTTT. Its translation: CATSRGTGSATNEKLFF. This sequence joins TRBV15 and TRBJ1-4, with 8 bases that match TRBD1. The CDR3 spans 17 residues. Germline CDR1 reads LNHNV; CDR2 reads YYDKDF (reference sequence). V lost 1 base and J lost 0; bases outside the gene matches: 4.

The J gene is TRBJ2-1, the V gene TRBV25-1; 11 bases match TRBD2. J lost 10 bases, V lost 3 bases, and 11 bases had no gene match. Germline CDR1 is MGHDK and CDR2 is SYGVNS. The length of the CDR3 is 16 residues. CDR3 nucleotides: TGTGCCAGCAGTGAGTTAAGCCTTATAGCGGGGGGGGAGCAGTTCTTC. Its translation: CASSELSLIAGGEQFF.

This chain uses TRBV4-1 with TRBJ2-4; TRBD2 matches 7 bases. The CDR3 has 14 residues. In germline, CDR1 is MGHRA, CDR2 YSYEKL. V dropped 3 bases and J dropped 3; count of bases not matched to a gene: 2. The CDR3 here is CASSHIAGKNIQYF. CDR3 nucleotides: TGCGCCAGCAGCCATATAGCGGGCAAAAACATTCAGTACTTC.

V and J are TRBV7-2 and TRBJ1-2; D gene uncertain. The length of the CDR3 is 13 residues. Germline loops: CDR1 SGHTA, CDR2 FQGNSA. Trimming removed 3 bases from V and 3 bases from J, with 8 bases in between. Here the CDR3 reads CASSFSLDYGYTF. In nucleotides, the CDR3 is TGTGCCAGCAGCTTCTCCCTTGACTATGGCTACACCTTC.

CDR3 coding DNA: TGTGCCAGTAGTATAGAGGGACAGGCCGCCTACGAGCAGTACTTC. It encodes CASSIEGQAAYEQYF. The chain recombines TRBV19 with TRBJ2-7; 8 nucleotides line up with TRBD1. The CDR3 runs 15 residues. V shed 0 bases, J shed 2 bases, and the junction held 3 bases outside the gene matches. Germline CDR1 reads LNHDA; CDR2 reads SQIVND (reference sequence). Based on the CDR3 plus reference TRBV19 and TRBJ2-7, the full variable domain is DGGITQSPKYLFRKEGQNVTLSCEQNLNHDAMYWYRQDPGQGLRLIYYSQIVNDFQKGDIAEGYSVSREKKESFPLTVTSAQKNPTAFYLCASSIEGQAAYEQYFGPGTRLTVT.

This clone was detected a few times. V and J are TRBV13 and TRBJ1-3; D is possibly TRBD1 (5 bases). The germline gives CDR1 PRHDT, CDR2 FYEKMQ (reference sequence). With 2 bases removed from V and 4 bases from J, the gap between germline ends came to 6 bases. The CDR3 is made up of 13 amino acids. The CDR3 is CASSLQGGNTIYF. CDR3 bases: TGTGCCAGCAGCTTACAGGGAGGAAACACCATATATTTT.

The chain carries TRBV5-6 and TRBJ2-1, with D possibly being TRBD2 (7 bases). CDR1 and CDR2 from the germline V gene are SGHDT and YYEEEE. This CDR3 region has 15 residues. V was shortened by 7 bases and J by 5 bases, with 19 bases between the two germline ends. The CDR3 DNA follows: TGTGCCAGCGTAATGGGGGGGCAGGGTAACAATGAGCAGTTCTTC. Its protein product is CASVMGGQGNNEQFF. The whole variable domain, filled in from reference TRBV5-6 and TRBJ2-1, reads DAGVTQSPTHLIKTRGQQVTLRCSPKSGHDTVSWYQQALGQGPQFIFQYYEEEERQRGNFPDRFSGHQFPNYSSELNVNALLLGDSALYLCASVMGGQGNNEQFFGPGTRLTVL.

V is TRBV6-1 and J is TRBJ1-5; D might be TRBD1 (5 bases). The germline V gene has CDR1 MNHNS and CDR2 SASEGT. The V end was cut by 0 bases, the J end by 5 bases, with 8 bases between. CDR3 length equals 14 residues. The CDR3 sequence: CASSEALRDQPQHF. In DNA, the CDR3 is TGTGCCAGCAGTGAAGCGCTCAGGGATCAGCCCCAGCATTTT.

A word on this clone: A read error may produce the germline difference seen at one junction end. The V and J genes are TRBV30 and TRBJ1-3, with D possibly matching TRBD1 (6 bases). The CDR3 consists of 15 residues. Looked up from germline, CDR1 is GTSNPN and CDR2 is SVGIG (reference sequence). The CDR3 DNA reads TGTACCTGGAGTACAGGGACCCACTCTGGAAACACCATATATTTT. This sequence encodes CTWSTGTHSGNTIYF.

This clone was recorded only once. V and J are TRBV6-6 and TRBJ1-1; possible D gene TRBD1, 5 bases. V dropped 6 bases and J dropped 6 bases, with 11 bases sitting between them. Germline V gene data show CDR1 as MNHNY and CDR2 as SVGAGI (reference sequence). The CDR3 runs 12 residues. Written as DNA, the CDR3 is TGTGCCAGCAGCTTGGGGCCGGCTGAAGCTTTCTTT. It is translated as CASSLGPAEAFF.

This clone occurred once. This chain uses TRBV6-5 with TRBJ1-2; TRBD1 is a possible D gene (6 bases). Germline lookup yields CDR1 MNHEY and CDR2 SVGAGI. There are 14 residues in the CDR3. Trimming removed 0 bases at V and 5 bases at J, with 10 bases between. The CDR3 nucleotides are TGTGCCAGCAGTTACTCGGACAGCCCGTATGGCTACACCTTC. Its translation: CASSYSDSPYGYTF.

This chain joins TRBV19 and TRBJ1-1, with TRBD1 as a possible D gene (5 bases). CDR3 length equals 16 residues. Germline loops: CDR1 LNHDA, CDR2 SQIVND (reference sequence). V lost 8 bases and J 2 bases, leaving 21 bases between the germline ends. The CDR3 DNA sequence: TGTGCCAGTGAAACACCTCCCGGGAGGGGTAACACTGAAGCTTTCTTT. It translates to CASETPPGRGNTEAFF.

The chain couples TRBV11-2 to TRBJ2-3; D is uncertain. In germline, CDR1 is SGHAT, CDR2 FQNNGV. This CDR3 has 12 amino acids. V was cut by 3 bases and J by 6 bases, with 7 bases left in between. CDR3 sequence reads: CASSFSPDTQYF. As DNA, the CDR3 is TGTGCCAGCAGCTTCTCCCCCGATACGCAGTATTTT.

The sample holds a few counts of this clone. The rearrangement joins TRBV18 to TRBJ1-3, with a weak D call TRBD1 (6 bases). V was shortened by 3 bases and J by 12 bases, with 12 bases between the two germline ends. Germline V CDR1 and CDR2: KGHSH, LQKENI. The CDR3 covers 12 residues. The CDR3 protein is CASSPNRDGIYF. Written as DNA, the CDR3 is TGTGCCAGCTCACCGAACAGGGATGGCATATATTTT.

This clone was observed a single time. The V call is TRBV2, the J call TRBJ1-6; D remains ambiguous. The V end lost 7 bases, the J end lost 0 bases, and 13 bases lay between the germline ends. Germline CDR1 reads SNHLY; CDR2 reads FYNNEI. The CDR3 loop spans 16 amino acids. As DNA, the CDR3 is TGTGCCAGCATGAGGTTGGAGAGCTCCTATAATTCACCCCTCCACTTT. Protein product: CASMRLESSYNSPLHF.

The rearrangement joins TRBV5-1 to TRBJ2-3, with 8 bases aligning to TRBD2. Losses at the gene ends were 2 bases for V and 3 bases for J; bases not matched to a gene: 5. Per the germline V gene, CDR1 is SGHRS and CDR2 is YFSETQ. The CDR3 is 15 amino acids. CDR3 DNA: TGCGCCAGCAGCTTACGGACTAGCTTTACAGATACGCAGTATTTT. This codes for CASSLRTSFTDTQYF.